This TCR beta chain appears in the sequencing data of a study of glioma-infiltrating T cells. Study context: Samples included WHO grade II oligodendrogliomas or astrocytomas and initial-diagnosis grade IV glioblastomas.

Trimming left V 2 bases short and J 0 bases short, with 21 bases between. The CDR3 extends over 19 amino acids. TCR alpha and beta CDR3 regions were amplified from RNA using iRepertoire nested multiplex PCR. Tissue mRNA or PBMC total RNA, roughly 100-400 ng, went into one-step reverse transcription and amplification. Using its own MiXCR run on the multiplex PCR reads, TCRdb lists one record per CDR3 protein. The data hold about 380,000 distinct CDR3 sequences, with 41% observed a single time. Input material: glioma tissue, nonneoplastic brain tissue, or PBMCs (not recorded which). This clonotype was sampled from a human donor with low-grade glioma or glioblastoma, undergoing nonglioma brain surgery, or in good health (not recorded which). The chain recombines TRBV12-3 or TRBV12-4 with TRBJ2-3, with D possibly being TRBD2 (6 bases). The CDR3: CASSLNGSPPPSSTDTQYF. CDR3 coding DNA: TGTGCCAGCAGTTTAAACGGGAGCCCACCACCGTCGAGCACAGATACGCAGTATTTT.